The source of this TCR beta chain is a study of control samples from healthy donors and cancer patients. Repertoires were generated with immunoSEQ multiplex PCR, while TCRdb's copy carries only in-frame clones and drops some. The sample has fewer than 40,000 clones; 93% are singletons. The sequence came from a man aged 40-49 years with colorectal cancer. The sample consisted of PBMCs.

CDR3 bases: TGTGCCAGCAGCCGCAAAGATGGGCAGGCCGTCTCTGGAAACACCATATATTTT. The encoded protein is CASSRKDGQAVSGNTIYF. The chain couples TRBV9 to TRBJ1-3; D is unclear. V was pared by 4 bases and J by 0 bases, with 20 bases between. CDR1 and CDR2 (germline): SGDLS, YYNGEE. CDR3 length equals 18 residues.